This T cell receptor beta chain stems from a study of T-cell memory formation after mild COVID-19. Looking at the study overall: The study found TCR clusters largely donor specific.

Points from the study as a whole: Confirmation of SARS-CoV-2 specificity was lacking for second-wave clones peaking day 37. Contracting CD4+ clones lay largely in CM and EM, with CD8+ ones residing in EMRA.

This clonotype was observed a few times. Its antigen is as yet unknown. Sample barcodes and UMIs were carried by the TCR alpha and TCR beta cDNA libraries that 5'RACE generated with constant-segment primers. TCRdb re-called the 5' RACE reads with MiXCR, one entry per CDR3 protein. The sample consists of hundreds of thousands of distinct CDR3 sequences, approximately 16% of them appearing once. The CDR3 is 15 amino acids. Germline CDR1 reads DFQATT; CDR2 reads SNEGSKA (reference sequence). V shed 3 bases and J 0 bases; nucleotides not matched to a gene: 5. Sample: PBMCs or a T cell subset sorted from them (not recorded which). The rearrangement uses TRBV20-1 and TRBJ1-5; TRBD1 aligns across 7 bases. This TCR came from a man between 18 and 29 years old who had mild COVID-19 (a few samples of this study predate the infection). Cell type and time point are not known. CDR3 coding DNA: TGCAGTGCTAGTAGACAGGGAAATAGCAATCAGCCCCAGCATTTT. It encodes CSASRQGNSNQPQHF.